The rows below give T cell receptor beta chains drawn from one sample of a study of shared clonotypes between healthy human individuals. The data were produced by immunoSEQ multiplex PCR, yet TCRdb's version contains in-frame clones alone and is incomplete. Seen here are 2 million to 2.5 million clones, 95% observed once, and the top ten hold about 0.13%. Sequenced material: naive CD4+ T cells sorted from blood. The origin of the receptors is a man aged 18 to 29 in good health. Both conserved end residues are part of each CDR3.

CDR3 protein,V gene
CASSVGSGQGGEQYF,TRBV9
CAISGGSYEQYF,TRBV10-3
CAITTDGYGYTF,TRBV10-3
CASIIERDRGNTNYGYTF,TRBV2
CASSLGGGPYEQYF,TRBV7-9
CASSRTGDYEQYF,TRBV19
CASSFWEGAEAFF,TRBV28
CASSLVRLVGGSSYNEQFF,TRBV7-2
CASSLLGANTEAFF,TRBV11-3
CASSLVNSPLHF,TRBV7-9
CASSFSGGPYNEQFF,TRBV7-2
CASSSSWARGHTDTQYF,TRBV5-1
CASSEGWTGNQPQHF,TRBV6-1
CSVRSSGDTQYF,TRBV29-1
CASSVGTGSSPLHF,TRBV19
CASSLGVYGYTF,TRBV11-2
CASSVAGTGGKVSPLHF,TRBV9
CASSVRDQNTEAFF,TRBV6-6
CASSWDLSSYEQYF,TRBV5-4
CASSTLWRTGQETQYF,TRBV19
CASSSGLAGVPDTQYF,TRBV18
CASSFTANTEAFF,TRBV7-6
CASSRQLNSPLHF,TRBV5-4
CASSGGRNTGELFF,TRBV5-4
CASRYRDRGNYGYTF,TRBV6-5
CASTAGFGNQPQHF,TRBV27
CASSWGQETQYF,TRBV6-6
CASGNSGNTGELFF,TRBV6-6
CASSLVAGGSNEQFF,TRBV7-2
CASSAGQVGGEQYF,TRBV6-1
CASSSARGPSNYGYTF,TRBV28
CSVATLAMNTEAFF,TRBV29-1
CASSLREGVTEAFF,TRBV7-3
CASSGVTQNTGELFF,TRBV10-2
CASSIGGQLFMNTEAFF,TRBV19
CASSPQQGPPFYEQYF,TRBV7-2
CASSSTGVTYEQYF,TRBV7-2
CASAPGQGRQPEQYF,TRBV18
CSVDQAGEQYF,TRBV29-1
CASSFGTSKPGELFF,TRBV5-4
CASSQVQSNYGYTF,TRBV4-1
CASSLAATVGQPQHF,TRBV7-8
CASSLEGAGTNQPQHF,TRBV5-1
CASSPTGGSNQPQHF,TRBV6-5
CASSGFRDRVYEQFF,TRBV28
CASSVEAGPTYEQYF,TRBV9
CASSFQGPGEELFF,TRBV27
CASSPLPGNYGYTF,TRBV18
CASSFTGTSGQGKNIQYF,TRBV7-2
CASSPRTAGEQYF,TRBV9